These 18 T cell receptor beta chains originate from one sample sequenced in a study of T cell responses to AZD1222 COVID-19 vaccine. The method was immunoSEQ multiplex PCR; TCRdb's version includes in-frame clones alone and lacks a portion of them. Among approximately 65,000 clones listed, about 88% were seen once. Here the sequenced sample was peripheral blood, taken on day 0 of AZD1222 vaccination. These TCRs come from an adult in good health.

CDR3 amino acids: CASSLTVASEQFF. The CDR3 DNA reads TGTGCCAGCAGCTTAACGGTAGCAAGTGAGCAGTTCTTC. J is TRBJ2-1 and V is TRBV7-9, with D uncertain. Looked up from germline, CDR1 is SEHNR and CDR2 is FQNEAQ (reference sequence). The CDR3 consists of 13 residues. V lost 2 bases to trimming and J lost 9 bases, with 11 bases between them.

V is TRBV3-1 (or the pseudogene TRBV3-2) and J is TRBJ1-1; D ambiguous. Germline assignment: CDR1 LGHDT and CDR2 YNNKEL (reference sequence). CDR3 length: 12 residues. Trimming pared 3 bases from V and 5 bases from J, leaving 7 bases between. The CDR3 nucleotides are TGTGCCAGCAGCCAGGGTCGGACTGAAGCTTTCTTT. It translates to CASSQGRTEAFF.

The genes are TRBV7-2 and TRBJ2-7; the match to TRBD2 covers 9 bases. The CDR3 has 15 amino acids. V shed 4 bases and J 4 bases; nucleotides not matched to a gene: 8. Germline V gives CDR1 SGHTA, CDR2 FQGNSA. CDR3 region: CASSSTSGQHYEQYF. CDR3 coding DNA: TGTGCCAGCAGCTCAACTAGCGGGCAGCATTACGAGCAGTACTTC.

This sequence joins TRBV27 and TRBJ1-5; possibly TRBD1 for D (5 bases). The CDR3 contains 15 residues. Trimming took off 6 bases at V and 6 bases at J, with 18 bases between the two ends. Germline V gene lookup returns CDR1 MNHEY and CDR2 SMNVEV (reference sequence). The CDR3 sequence: CASSSIAQGPQPQHF. CDR3 DNA sequence: TGTGCCAGCAGCTCGATTGCTCAGGGACCTCAGCCCCAGCATTTT.

V is TRBV7-9 and J is TRBJ2-4; the D is unclear. CDR3 length: 12 amino acids. CDR1 SEHNR and CDR2 FQNEAQ come from the germline V gene (reference sequence). The V end lost 1 base, the J end lost 9 bases, and 7 bases lay between the germline ends. The CDR3 reads CASSLGSSIQYF. CDR3 sequence (DNA): TGTGCCAGCAGCTTAGGCTCCTCCATTCAGTACTTC.

The rearrangement uses TRBV6-2 or TRBV6-3 and TRBJ1-1; no clear D gene. With 6 bases removed from V and 4 bases from J, the gap between germline ends came to 15 bases. The germline gives CDR1 MNHEY, CDR2 SVGEGT. The length of the CDR3 is 14 residues. Here the CDR3 DNA reads TGTGCCAGCAGCGCACCGTATCTGGGCACTGAAGCTTTCTTT. This encodes CASSAPYLGTEAFF.

The chain recombines TRBV5-8 with TRBJ2-3, with D possibly being TRBD1 or TRBD2 (5 bases each). This CDR3 region has 16 residues. The germline V gene has CDR1 SGHTS and CDR2 YDEGEE. V was pared by 0 bases and J by 4 bases, with 15 bases between. Here the CDR3 reads CASSLAAREWSDTQYF. In nucleotides, the CDR3 is TGTGCCAGCAGCTTGGCCGCCAGGGAGTGGTCAGATACGCAGTATTTT.

This sequence joins TRBV12-5 and TRBJ2-7, with TRBD1 identical over 9 bases. CDR1 is LGHNT, CDR2 FRNRAP, per germline. V was pared by 7 bases and J by 6 bases, with 10 bases of the junction left unmatched. The CDR3 spans 14 residues. The CDR3 DNA sequence: TGTGCTAGTGTTGCCGGGACAGGGACCCGCGAGCAGTACTTC. This sequence encodes CASVAGTGTREQYF.

V and J are TRBV6-1 and TRBJ2-1, with 7 bases fitting TRBD1. Germline trimming cut 0 bases from V and 2 bases from J; bases unmatched to any gene: 4. The CDR3 totals 16 residues. In germline, CDR1 is MNHNS, CDR2 SASEGT. The CDR3 is CASSEASGGPYNEQFF. For the CDR3, the DNA is TGTGCCAGCAGTGAAGCTTCAGGGGGACCCTACAATGAGCAGTTCTTC.

This clone showed up just a few times. The chain joins TRBV3-1 (or the pseudogene TRBV3-2) to TRBJ1-1; D remains ambiguous. Per germline, CDR1 LGHDT and CDR2 YNNKEL (reference sequence). V dropped 0 bases and J dropped 7 bases, with 6 bases sitting between them. This CDR3 spans 12 amino acids. CDR3 sequence: CASSQDGHEAFF. The CDR3 coding sequence is TGTGCCAGCAGCCAAGATGGGCATGAAGCTTTCTTT.

The CDR3 DNA reads as TGTGCCAGCAGTTGGGGACAAGAGACCCAGTACTTC. It codes for CASSWGQETQYF. V usage is TRBV6-2 or TRBV6-3 and J usage is TRBJ2-5; D is unclear. The CDR3 consists of 12 residues. Per germline, CDR1 MNHEY and CDR2 SVGEGT. The V gene lost 4 bases and the J gene lost 2 bases, with 5 bases spanning the gap.

The chain is built from TRBV13 and TRBJ1-2, with 8 bases fitting TRBD1. V lost 0 bases and J lost 4; bases outside the gene matches: 4. This CDR3 is built from 15 residues. Germline V gene sequence: CDR1 PRHDT, CDR2 FYEKMQ (reference sequence). The CDR3 is CASSLGDRDFYGYTF. CDR3 nucleotides: TGTGCCAGCAGCTTAGGGGACAGGGATTTCTATGGCTACACCTTC. Full variable domain (rest looked up from reference TRBV13 and TRBJ1-2): AAGVIQSPRHLIKEKRETATLKCYPIPRHDTVYWYQQGPGQDPQFLISFYEKMQSDKGSIPDRFSAQQFSDYHSELNMSSLELGDSALYFCASSLGDRDFYGYTFGSGTRLTVV.

The genes are TRBV7-9 and TRBJ1-1, with D hard to call. Germline V gene lookup returns CDR1 SEHNR and CDR2 FQNEAQ (reference sequence). V was shortened by 4 bases and J by 4 bases, with 16 bases between the two germline ends. The CDR3 has 15 residues. For the CDR3, the DNA is TGTGCCAGCAGCTATCTGGTGGACGCCGGCACTGAAGCTTTCTTT. Amino acids: CASSYLVDAGTEAFF. Supplemented by reference TRBV7-9 and TRBJ1-1, the full variable domain reads DTGVSQNPRHKITKRGQNVTFRCDPISEHNRLYWYRQTLGQGPEFLTYFQNEAQLEKSRLLSDRFSAERPKGSFSTLEIQRTEQGDSAMYLCASSYLVDAGTEAFFGQGTRLTVV.

V usage is TRBV6-5 and J usage is TRBJ1-1, with D possibly TRBD1 on 5 matching bases. This CDR3 is 16 amino acids long. The germline gives CDR1 MNHEY, CDR2 SVGAGI. Trimming took 2 bases from V and 3 from J, leaving 16 bases between them. The CDR3 loop is CASSYHQAGSDTEAFF. The CDR3 DNA reads as TGTGCCAGCAGTTACCACCAGGCAGGGTCTGACACTGAAGCTTTCTTT.

The gene calls are TRBV21-1 and TRBJ2-3; the table's D call, TRBD2, has no DNA check behind it. TRBV21-1 is assigned pseudogene status. This CDR3 spans 16 amino acids. For the CDR3, the DNA is TGTGCCAGCAGCAAACTACCCGACGGGGGCACAGATACGCAGTATTTT. Translation gives CASSKLPDGGTDTQYF.

This clone was picked up one time. The chain recombines TRBV3-1 (or the pseudogene TRBV3-2) with TRBJ2-3; TRBD2 might be the D (5 bases). The germline V gene has CDR1 LGHDT and CDR2 YNNKEL (reference sequence). The ends were cut back, 7 bases at V and 0 bases at J, with 11 bases in the middle. CDR3 length equals 14 residues. The CDR3 is CASTRTASTDTQYF. The CDR3 nucleotides read TGTGCCAGCACCAGGACTGCTAGCACAGATACGCAGTATTTT.

This chain joins TRBV11-2 and TRBJ1-1; a possible D gene is TRBD1 (5 bases). V was clipped by 4 bases and J by 1 base, with 13 bases between them. From germline, CDR1 is SGHAT and CDR2 FQNNGV. The CDR3 is 15 amino acids. The CDR3 sequence is CASSSPGRRNTEAFF. The CDR3 nucleotides are TGTGCCAGCAGCTCGCCGGGACGGAGGAACACTGAAGCTTTCTTT.

The chain combines TRBV24-1 with TRBJ1-2; perhaps TRBD1 as D (5 bases). CDR1 is KGHDR and CDR2 is SFDVKD in the germline V gene. V shed 9 bases and J shed 3 bases, with 13 bases lying between them. CDR3 size: 13 residues. CDR3 protein: CATGRSGYYGYTF. Here the CDR3 DNA reads TGTGCCACCGGGCGTTCAGGGTACTATGGCTACACCTTC.